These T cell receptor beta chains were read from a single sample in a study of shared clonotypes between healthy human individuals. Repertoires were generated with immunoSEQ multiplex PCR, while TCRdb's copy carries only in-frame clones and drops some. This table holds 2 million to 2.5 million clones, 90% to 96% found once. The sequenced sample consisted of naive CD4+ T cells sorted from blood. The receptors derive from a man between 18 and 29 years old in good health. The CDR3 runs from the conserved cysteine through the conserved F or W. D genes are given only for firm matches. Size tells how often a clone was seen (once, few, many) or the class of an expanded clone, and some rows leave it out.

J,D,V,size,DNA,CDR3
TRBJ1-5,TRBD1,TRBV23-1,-,TGCGCCAGCAGTCACACGGGTGGACAGGATAGCAATCAGCCCCAGCATTTT,CASSHTGGQDSNQPQHF
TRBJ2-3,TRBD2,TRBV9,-,TGTGCCAGCAGCGTAGGGGGACTAGATACAGATACGCAGTATTTT,CASSVGGLDTDTQYF
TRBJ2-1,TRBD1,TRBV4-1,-,TGCGCCAGCAGCCAAGAAGGCGGACAGGGTCCCGCCAATGAGCAGTTCTTC,CASSQEGGQGPANEQFF
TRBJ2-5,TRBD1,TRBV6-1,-,TGTGCCAGCAGTGCCGGACAGGGGGCGGGAGAGACCCAGTACTTC,CASSAGQGAGETQYF
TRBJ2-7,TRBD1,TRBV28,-,TGTGCCAGCAGTTTATGGGACAGGGGCGACGAGCAGTACTTC,CASSLWDRGDEQYF
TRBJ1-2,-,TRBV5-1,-,TGCGCCAGCAGCTGGAGGGGTGGTAGTGACTATGGCTACACCTTC,CASSWRGGSDYGYTF
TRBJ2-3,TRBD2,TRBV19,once,TGTGCCACTAGGACTAGCGGGGGGCCCACAGATACGCAGTATTTT,CATRTSGGPTDTQYF
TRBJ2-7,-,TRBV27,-,TGTGCCAGCAGTTTATCGCTCAGGGTCATTGGCGAGCAGTACTTC,CASSLSLRVIGEQYF
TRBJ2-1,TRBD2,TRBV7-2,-,TGTGCCAGCAGCGCGTCCGGGACTAGCGGGAGAGGATCGGCGTTCTTC,CASSASGTSGRGSAFF
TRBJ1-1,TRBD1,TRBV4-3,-,TGCGCCAGCAGGGGTACAGGGGCGTGGAACACTGAAGCTTTCTTT,CASRGTGAWNTEAFF
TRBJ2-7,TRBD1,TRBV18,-,TGTGCCAGCTCACCAGGACAGGGCCCCTACGAGCAGTACTTC,CASSPGQGPYEQYF
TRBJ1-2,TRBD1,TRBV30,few,TGTGCCTGGAGTGTTCAGGGGGGCCATGGCTACACCTTC,CAWSVQGGHGYTF
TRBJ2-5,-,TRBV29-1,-,TGCAGCGGTCGTTGGGGCGGAGAGACCCAGTACTTC,CSGRWGGETQYF
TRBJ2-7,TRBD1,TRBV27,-,TGTGCCAGCAGTCCCTGGGGACAGGCTCACGAGCAGTACTTC,CASSPWGQAHEQYF
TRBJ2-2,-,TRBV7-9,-,TGTGCCAGCAGTCCTAGGTCTCGGACCGGGGAGCTGTTTTTT,CASSPRSRTGELFF
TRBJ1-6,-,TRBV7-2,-,TGTGCCAGCAGCTTAGCGCAGACAGCGGGTAATTCACCCCTCCACTTT,CASSLAQTAGNSPLHF
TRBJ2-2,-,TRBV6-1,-,TGTGCCAGCCGTCGCGAAACGAACACCGGGGAGCTGTTTTTT,CASRRETNTGELFF
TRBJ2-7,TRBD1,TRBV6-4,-,TGTGCCAGCAGTGTCCCGGGACAGGGGTTTGACGAGCAGTACTTC,CASSVPGQGFDEQYF
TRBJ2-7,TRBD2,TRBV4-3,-,TGCGCCAGCAGCCAGGAAGGACTAGCGGGACACCTACAGTACTTC,CASSQEGLAGHLQYF
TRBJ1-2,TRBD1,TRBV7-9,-,TGTGCCAGCAGCCCCCCACAGGGGGCGGAGGGCTACACCTTC,CASSPPQGAEGYTF
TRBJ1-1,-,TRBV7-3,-,TGTGCCAGCAGCTTAAGGGGACAAAAGAACACTGAAGCTTTCTTT,CASSLRGQKNTEAFF
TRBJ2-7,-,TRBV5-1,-,TGCGCCAGCAGCTGGGGGGAGAGTATCACCTACGAGCAGTACTTC,CASSWGESITYEQYF
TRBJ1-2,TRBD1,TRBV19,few,TGTGCCAGTAGATCAACAGGGGTGGGGAGCTATGGCTACACCTTC,CASRSTGVGSYGYTF
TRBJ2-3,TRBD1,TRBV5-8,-,TGTGCCAGCAGCTCATTCCCGGGACAGTACACAGATACGCAGTATTTT,CASSSFPGQYTDTQYF
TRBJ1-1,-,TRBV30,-,TGTGCCTGGAGTGGAAGGGCGGACACTGAAGCTTTCTTT,CAWSGRADTEAFF
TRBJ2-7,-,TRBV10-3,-,TGTGCCATCAGTGAAGGGACAACCTACGAGCAGTACTTC,CAISEGTTYEQYF
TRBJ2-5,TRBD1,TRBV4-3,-,TGCGCCAGCAGCCAAGGGGTGACAGGGTCTCAAGAGACCCAGTACTTC,CASSQGVTGSQETQYF
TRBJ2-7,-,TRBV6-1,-,TGTGCCAGCAGCCCGCCACTAGTTTCCTACGAGCAGTACTTC,CASSPPLVSYEQYF
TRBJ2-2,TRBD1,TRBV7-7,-,TGTGCTAGCAGCTCAAACAGGGGGCGCGACACCGGGGAGCTGTTTTTT,CASSSNRGRDTGELFF
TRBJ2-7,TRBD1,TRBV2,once,TGTGCCAGCATGCTGGGACAGGGATACGGATACTTC,CASMLGQGYGYF
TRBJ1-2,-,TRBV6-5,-,TGTGCCAGCAGTTACTCGAGCCGGGGCCTATATGGCTACACCTTC,CASSYSSRGLYGYTF
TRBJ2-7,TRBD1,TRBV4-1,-,TGCGCCAGCAGCCACCCAGGGGGCCACGAGCAGTACTTC,CASSHPGGHEQYF
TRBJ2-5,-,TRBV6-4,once,TGTGCCAGCAGTGACCCACGACCGGGAGAGACCCAGTACTTC,CASSDPRPGETQYF
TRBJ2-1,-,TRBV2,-,TGTGCCAGCAGTGCCGGTAGTAACAATGAGCAGTTCTTC,CASSAGSNNEQFF
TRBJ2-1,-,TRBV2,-,TGTGCCAGCATCCTCGTGGGCCCCTCCTACAATGAGCAGTTCTTC,CASILVGPSYNEQFF
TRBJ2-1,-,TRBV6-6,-,TGTGCCAGCAGTCAGCCAGGAGTACTGTGGGATGAGCAGTTCTTC,CASSQPGVLWDEQFF
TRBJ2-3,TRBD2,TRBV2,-,TGTGCCAGCAATAAGCGGGAGGGCCGGACAGATACGCAGTATTTT,CASNKREGRTDTQYF
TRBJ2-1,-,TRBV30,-,TGTGCCTGGACGCCACACGGGGGCTACAATGAGCAGTTCTTC,CAWTPHGGYNEQFF
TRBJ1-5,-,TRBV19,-,TGTGCCACCATGTCGCAGGCGGGCAATCAGCCCCAGCATTTT,CATMSQAGNQPQHF
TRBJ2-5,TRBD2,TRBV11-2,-,TGTGCCAGCAACAGGGGTCCTAGCGGGAGGCGAATTTCCCAAGAGACCCAGTACTTC,CASNRGPSGRRISQETQYF
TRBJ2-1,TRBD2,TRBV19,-,TGTGCCAGTAGTCGTAGCGGGAGAAGCTACAATGAGCAGTTCTTC,CASSRSGRSYNEQFF
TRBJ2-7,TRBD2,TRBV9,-,TGTGCCAGCAGCGTAGATTCGGGAGGGCCCCACGAGCAGTACTTC,CASSVDSGGPHEQYF
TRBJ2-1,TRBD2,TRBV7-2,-,TGTGCCAGCAGCCCATCACTAGCGACCACTTCCTACAATGAGCAGTTCTTC,CASSPSLATTSYNEQFF
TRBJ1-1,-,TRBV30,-,TGTGCCTGGAGTGTAGGAAGGTTGAACACTGAAGCTTTCTTT,CAWSVGRLNTEAFF
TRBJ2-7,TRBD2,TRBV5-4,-,TGTGCCAGCAGCCGGGGGGGCGGGGACGAGCAGTACTTC,CASSRGGGDEQYF
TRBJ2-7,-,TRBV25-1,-,TGTGCCAGCAGTGACGGGGGTAAATACGAGCAGTACTTC,CASSDGGKYEQYF
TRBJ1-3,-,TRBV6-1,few,TGTGCCAGCAGTGAAGCAGGGGCCGGTGGAAACACCATATATTTT,CASSEAGAGGNTIYF
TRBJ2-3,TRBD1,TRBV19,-,TGTGCCAGTAGCCTCGGGATCGGGACAGGGGGCGCGGCAGATACGCAGTATTTT,CASSLGIGTGGAADTQYF
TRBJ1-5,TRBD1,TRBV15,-,TGTGCCACCAGCAGTTACGGGACAGGTCTGAGCAATCAGCCCCAGCATTTT,CATSSYGTGLSNQPQHF
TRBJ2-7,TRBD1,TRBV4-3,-,TGCGCCAGCAGCCAAGATACCGGGACAGGGGCCTACGAGCAGTACTTC,CASSQDTGTGAYEQYF
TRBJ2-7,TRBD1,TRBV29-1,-,TGCAGCGTTGTACCTCAGAGGGGGCAGGTTTACGAGCAGTACTTC,CSVVPQRGQVYEQYF
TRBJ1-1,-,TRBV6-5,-,TGTGCCAGCAGGGAGGCGAACACTGAAGCTTTCTTT,CASREANTEAFF
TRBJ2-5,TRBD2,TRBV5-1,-,TGCGCCAGCAGCCAGGGACTAGGGCGAGAGACCCAGTACTTC,CASSQGLGRETQYF